This T cell receptor beta chain emerged from a study of cytomegalovirus exposure and HLA in healthy donors. With 60 Vbeta and 13 Jbeta primers, the PCR was carried out. Per the original data handling: Unique TCR beta chains totaled 80 million to 100 million in a later count, with roughly 10 million of them shared. This table comes from immunoSEQ multiplex PCR, and its TCRdb copy is limited to in-frame clones, with some not included. V, J and clone size were drawn from that table, and D and trimming were deduced from the DNA. The sample has 150,000 to 200,000 clones, around 86% seen once. Points from the study as a whole: Later analysis reportedly placed an Asian-associated ancestry cluster below the roughly 680-donor mean in N-insertions.

Concerning this clone itself: The antigen remains undetermined.

Sequenced input: PBMCs. This TCR was recovered from a girl aged 2 to 9 in good health and CMV-seropositive.

The CDR3 DNA reads TGCGCCAGCAGCCGAGCGGCAGCAGGCTTCACAGATACGCAGTATTTT. Translated: CASSRAAAGFTDTQYF. The V call is TRBV5-1, the J call TRBJ2-3; the D gene is possibly TRBD2 (5 bases). Germline assignment: CDR1 SGHRS and CDR2 YFSETQ. The CDR3 length is 16 residues. Trimming shortened V by 4 bases and J by 2 bases, and 17 bases separated the two germline ends.